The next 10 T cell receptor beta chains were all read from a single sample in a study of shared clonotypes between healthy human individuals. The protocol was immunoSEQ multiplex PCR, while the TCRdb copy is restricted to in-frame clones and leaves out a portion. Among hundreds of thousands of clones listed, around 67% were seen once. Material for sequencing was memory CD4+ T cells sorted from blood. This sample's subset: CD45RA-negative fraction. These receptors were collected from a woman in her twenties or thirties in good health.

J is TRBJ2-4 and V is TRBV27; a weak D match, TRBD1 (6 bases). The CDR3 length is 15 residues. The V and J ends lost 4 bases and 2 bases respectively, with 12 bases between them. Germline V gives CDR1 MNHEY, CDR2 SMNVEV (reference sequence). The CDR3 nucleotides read TGTGCCAGCAGTTCCAACAGGGATTCCAAAAACATTCAGTACTTC. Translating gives CASSSNRDSKNIQYF.

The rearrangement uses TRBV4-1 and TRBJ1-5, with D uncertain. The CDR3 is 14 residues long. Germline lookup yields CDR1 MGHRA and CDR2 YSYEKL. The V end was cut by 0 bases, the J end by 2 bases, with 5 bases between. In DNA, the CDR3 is TGCGCCAGCAGCCAAGATGGGCGCAATCAGCCCCAGCATTTT. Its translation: CASSQDGRNQPQHF.

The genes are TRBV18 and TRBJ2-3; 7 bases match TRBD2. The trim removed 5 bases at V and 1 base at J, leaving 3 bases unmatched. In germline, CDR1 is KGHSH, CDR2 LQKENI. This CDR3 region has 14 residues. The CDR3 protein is CASSGGLGTDTQYF. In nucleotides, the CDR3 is TGTGCCAGCTCAGGCGGACTAGGCACAGATACGCAGTATTTT.

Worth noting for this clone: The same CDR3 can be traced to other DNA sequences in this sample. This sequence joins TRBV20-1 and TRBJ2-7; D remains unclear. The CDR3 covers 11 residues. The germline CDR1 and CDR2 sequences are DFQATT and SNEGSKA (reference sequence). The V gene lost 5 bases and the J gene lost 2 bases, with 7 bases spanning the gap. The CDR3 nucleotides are TGCAGTGCTTCGGCGACCTACGAGCAGTACTTC. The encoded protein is CSASATYEQYF.

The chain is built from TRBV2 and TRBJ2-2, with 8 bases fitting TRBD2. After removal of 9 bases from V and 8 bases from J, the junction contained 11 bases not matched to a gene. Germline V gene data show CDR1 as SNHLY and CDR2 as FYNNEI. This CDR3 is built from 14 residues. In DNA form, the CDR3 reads TGTGCCAGTAGCGGGGTCGGGAGCATGGGGGAGCTGTTTTTT. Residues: CASSGVGSMGELFF.

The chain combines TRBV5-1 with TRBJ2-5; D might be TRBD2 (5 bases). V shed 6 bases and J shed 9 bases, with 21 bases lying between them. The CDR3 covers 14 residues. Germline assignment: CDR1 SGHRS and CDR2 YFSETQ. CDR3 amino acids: CASNTGEAYRAQYF. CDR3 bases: TGCGCCAGCAACACCGGGGAAGCTTATCGGGCCCAGTACTTC.

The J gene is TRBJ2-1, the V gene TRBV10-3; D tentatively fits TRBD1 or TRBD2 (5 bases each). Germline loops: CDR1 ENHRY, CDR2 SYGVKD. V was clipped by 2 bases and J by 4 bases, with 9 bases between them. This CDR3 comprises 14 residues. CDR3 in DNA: TGTGCCATCAGTGAGCGGGGCCGGTACAATGAGCAGTTCTTC. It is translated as CAISERGRYNEQFF.

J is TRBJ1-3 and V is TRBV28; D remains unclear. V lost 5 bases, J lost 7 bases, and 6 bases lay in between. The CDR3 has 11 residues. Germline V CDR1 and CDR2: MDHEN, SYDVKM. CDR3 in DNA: TGTGCCAGCAGTGAATTGAACACCATATATTTT. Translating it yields CASSELNTIYF.

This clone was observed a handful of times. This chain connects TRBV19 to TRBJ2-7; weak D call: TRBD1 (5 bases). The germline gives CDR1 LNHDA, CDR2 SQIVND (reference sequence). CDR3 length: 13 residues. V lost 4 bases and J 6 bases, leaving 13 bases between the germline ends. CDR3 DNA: TGTGCCAGTAGTAGAACAGGTTGGGCCGAGCAGTACTTC. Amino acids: CASSRTGWAEQYF.

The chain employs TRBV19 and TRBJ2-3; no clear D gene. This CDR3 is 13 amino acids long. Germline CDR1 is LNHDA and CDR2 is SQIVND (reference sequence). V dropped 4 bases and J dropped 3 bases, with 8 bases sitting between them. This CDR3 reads CASSTARTDTQYF. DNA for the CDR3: TGTGCCAGTAGTACGGCGCGTACAGATACGCAGTATTTT.